This TCR beta chain was documented in a study of blood T cell repertoires in COVID-19. The wider study: The study drew acute and convalescent COVID-19 samples from the United States, Italy and Spain.

Methods used by the authors: Estimation of nucleated cell counts was performed using reference gene primer amplification. The assay was immunoSEQ multiplex PCR, and TCRdb's table has in-frame clones only and misses some. V and J calls and clone size follow that table, whereas D and trimming were derived from the DNA. The sample comprises approximately 110,000 clones, 80% to 90% of which are singletons, and about 32% rests with the top ten. Germline assignment: CDR1 LGHNA and CDR2 YSLEER. The CDR3 totals 17 residues. The J segment lost 6 bases and the V segment lost 0 bases, leaving 9 bases of the junction unmatched.

This sequence was found in a woman of 80 years or more with acute or convalescent COVID-19. Material for sequencing was peripheral blood. The rearrangement links TRBV4-3 to TRBJ1-4; 8 nucleotides line up with TRBD1. The CDR3 DNA reads as TGCGCCAGCAGCCAAGATACGGAACAGGGGGGAGATGAAAAACTGTTTTTT. Its protein is CASSQDTEQGGDEKLFF.